This entry features one TCR beta chain sequence. What it binds is not known. Clones were read by immunoSEQ multiplex PCR, and TCRdb kept only the in-frame ones, dropping some. This sample has some 97,000 clones; approximately 90% occur once, and the top ten carry around 0.73%. This record belongs to a study of siplizumab effects on memory and regulatory T cells. The study, taken as a whole, reports: An assignable phenotype, naive or memory, was missing from roughly 79-95% of proliferating CD4+ or CD8+ clones.

Germline V gene data show CDR1 as MGHRA and CDR2 as YSYEKL. The trim removed 1 base at V and 7 bases at J, leaving 9 bases unmatched. The CDR3 runs 15 residues. The rearrangement links TRBV4-1 to TRBJ2-5; 7 nucleotides agree with TRBD1. The receptor was derived from a human donor in good health. Source material: Tregs sorted from blood. The CDR3 region is CASSQGQGVSLTQYF. CDR3 in DNA: TGCGCCAGCAGCCAAGGACAGGGCGTGAGCTTGACCCAGTACTTC.